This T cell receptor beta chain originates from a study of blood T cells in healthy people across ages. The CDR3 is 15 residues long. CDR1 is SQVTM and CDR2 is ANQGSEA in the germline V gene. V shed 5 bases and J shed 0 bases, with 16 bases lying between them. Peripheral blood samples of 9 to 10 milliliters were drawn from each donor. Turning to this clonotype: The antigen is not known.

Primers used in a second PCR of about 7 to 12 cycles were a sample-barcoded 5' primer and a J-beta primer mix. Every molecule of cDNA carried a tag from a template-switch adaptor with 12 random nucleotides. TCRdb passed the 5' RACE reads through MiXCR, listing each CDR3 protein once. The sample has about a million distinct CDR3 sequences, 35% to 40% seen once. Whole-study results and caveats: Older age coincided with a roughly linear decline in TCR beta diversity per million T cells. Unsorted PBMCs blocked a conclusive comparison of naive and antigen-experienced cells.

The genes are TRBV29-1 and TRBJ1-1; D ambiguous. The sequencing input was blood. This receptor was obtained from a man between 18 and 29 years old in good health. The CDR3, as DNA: TGCAGCGTTACCCCAGGAGCAACTTTGAACACTGAAGCTTTCTTT. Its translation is CSVTPGATLNTEAFF.